Detailed here is one TCR beta chain. What it binds is not known. Relative to the germline gene, one junction end is altered; a read error may explain this. The sample comes from a study of T-cell memory formation after mild COVID-19. Across the study: In these data, TCR clusters were largely donor specific.

TCR alpha and TCR beta cDNA libraries carrying sample barcodes and UMIs were produced by 5'RACE using constant-segment primers. TCRdb used MiXCR to reprocess the 5' RACE reads, holding one entry per CDR3 protein. The sample records about 360,000 distinct CDR3 sequences, about an eighth being singletons. The CDR3 extends over 13 amino acids. Germline-derived CDR1 and CDR2 are SEHNR and FQNEAQ (reference sequence). Study findings and constraints: For second-wave clones that peaked at day 37, SARS-CoV-2 specificity went unverified. Clones that shrank (day 15 to 85) were balanced CD4/CD8, whereas later expanders leaned CD4+.

The material sequenced was PBMCs or a T cell subset sorted from them (not recorded which). The source is a man aged 18 to 29 who had mild COVID-19 (a few samples of this study predate the infection). Cell type and time point are not known. The chain has TRBV7-9 and TRBJ2-3; D is unresolved. This chain's CDR3 is CAGSSAFPDTQYF. The DNA for the CDR3 is TGTGCCGGCAGCAGCGCGTTCCCAGATACGCAGTATTTT.